The 5 T cell receptor beta chains given below trace back to one sample, sequenced in a study of cytomegalovirus exposure and HLA in healthy donors. The PCR employed 60 Vbeta primers together with 13 Jbeta primers. Generated by immunoSEQ multiplex PCR, the TCRdb table keeps only in-frame clones and is missing some. Here the sample spans some 220,000 clones, around 89% being singletons. Sequenced: PBMCs. These receptors were obtained from a woman aged 18-29 years in good health and CMV-seronegative.

Here the CDR3 DNA reads TGTGCCAGTAACTCCCCCGGACTAGCTAAAGGGGAGACCCAGTACTTC. It translates to CASNSPGLAKGETQYF. V is TRBV19 and J is TRBJ2-5, with 8 bases lining up with TRBD2. The CDR3 spans 16 residues. V gave up 7 bases and J gave up 5 bases; unmatched junction bases: 15. The germline V gene encodes CDR1 LNHDA and CDR2 SQIVND (reference sequence).

This chain uses TRBV7-8 with TRBJ2-2, with 8 bases lining up with TRBD1. J gave up 8 bases and V 1 base, and 12 bases lay outside the gene matches. The CDR3 sequence is 17 residues long. Germline lookup yields CDR1 SGHVS and CDR2 FQNEAQ. The CDR3 DNA reads as TGTGCCAGCAGCTTAGATCGCGGCAGGACAGGGTCGGGGGAGCTGTTTTTT. Its translation: CASSLDRGRTGSGELFF.

This rearrangement joins TRBV5-5 to TRBJ2-2; maybe TRBD1 (6 bases). V gave up 4 bases and J gave up 0 bases, with 13 bases separating them. Germline V CDR1 and CDR2: SGHKS, YYEKEE (reference sequence). The CDR3 has 16 residues. The CDR3 nucleotides read TGTGCCAGCAGCCCTACAGGGACCGCGAACACCGGGGAGCTGTTTTTT. This codes for CASSPTGTANTGELFF. The complete variable domain, with remaining parts taken from reference TRBV5-5 and TRBJ2-2, reads DAGVTQSPTHLIKTRGQQVTLRCSPISGHKSVSWYQQVLGQGPQFIFQYYEKEERGRGNFPDRFSARQFPNYSSELNVNALLLGDSALYLCASSPTGTANTGELFFGEGSRLTVL.

The rearrangement uses TRBV2 and TRBJ1-4; D ambiguous. The CDR3 has 15 residues. Trimming shortened V by 3 bases and J by 5 bases, and 13 bases separated the two germline ends. Per germline, CDR1 SNHLY and CDR2 FYNNEI. The CDR3 sequence: CASSETEVPNEKLFF. In nucleotides, the CDR3 is TGTGCCAGCAGTGAGACGGAGGTCCCCAATGAAAAACTGTTTTTT.

The CDR3 loop reads CASSGAWGLGTQYF. CDR3 coding DNA: TGTGCCAGCAGTGGCGCTTGGGGGCTCGGGACCCAGTACTTC. The V call is TRBV2, the J call TRBJ2-5; possibly TRBD1 for D (6 bases). CDR3 length: 14 residues. Germline values: CDR1 SNHLY, CDR2 FYNNEI. The ends were cut back, 4 bases at V and 7 bases at J, with 16 bases in the middle.